Sequencing of this T cell receptor beta chain was carried out in a study of T cells in localized non-small cell lung cancer. With respect to this clone: As yet, its antigen is unknown.

Measured with immunoSEQ multiplex PCR; TCRdb has only the in-frame clones, and not every one. The repertoire holds around 21,000 clones, with approximately 90% as singletons. Trimming removed 4 bases from V and 4 bases from J, with 14 bases in between. Germline V gives CDR1 SGHRS, CDR2 YFSETQ. The CDR3 is 14 residues long. Points from the study as a whole: Since sequencing was restricted to only one region of the tumor, intratumor heterogeneity remains a possibility. A median around 55 of the top 100 tumor clones appeared in adjacent lung. Of the tissues analyzed, uninvolved adjacent lung showed maximal T cell clonality, greater than tumor.

The sequence came from a male donor at least 60 years old with stage I squamous cell lung carcinoma. The specimen was peripheral blood, collected before any cancer treatment. J is TRBJ2-5 and V is TRBV5-1; the D gene could be TRBD1 or TRBD2 (6 bases each). This CDR3 reads CASSPGGGGETQYF. CDR3 DNA: TGCGCCAGCAGCCCCGGGGGCGGAGGAGAGACCCAGTACTTC.